This T cell receptor beta chain stems from a study of cytomegalovirus exposure and HLA in healthy donors (dated by TCRdb to about 2017). Context from the whole study: In an earlier analysis of 587 of the donors, under 300 Gb of sequence data and some 120 million unique TCR beta sequences from about 179 million T cells were reported. HLA typing included class I and class II loci at four-digit resolution. An earlier analysis of approximately 580 of the donors used high-throughput TCR beta sequencing to judge whether each TCR beta V gene segment behaved as functional or pseudogenic. Among over 350 genotyped donors of the cohort, an average of 235,054 unique TCR beta nucleotide sequences were sequenced per donor, around 20% of them non-productive. Genome-wide SNP genotypes for about 65% of the roughly 670 donors were used in a later genetic analysis, which treated that subset as a discovery cohort. Typing coverage differed by locus: A, B, C, DRB1 and DQB1 were typed in roughly 620-630 donors, DQA1 in approximately 520, DPA1 in 600 to 610, and DPB1 in roughly 470. Of the roughly 400 genotyped donors, over 70% fell in the genetic ancestry cluster associated with self-reported Caucasian donors. All discovery cohort repertoires had been generated on a single sequencing platform. Because of strong linkage in the cohort, a few DR-DQ haplotypes were treated as single units for association and clustering. Donor age, sex, ethnicity and CMV serostatus were compiled alongside the repertoire data. High-throughput TCR immunosequencing, statistical association of individual TCRs with disease status, and machine learning were combined to predict cytomegalovirus infection status. In a later analysis, previously published TCR beta repertoires from 600 to 850 donors were re-analyzed and high-resolution HLA genotyping was added so that TCR occurrence patterns could be studied. In the later analysis, no new phenotypic data were used to find candidate immune exposures; instead, reliance was placed on TCR beta sequences and their occurrence across donors. An early release covering 550 to 700 HLA-typed donors comprised 300 to 350 gigabases of sequencing data and tens of millions of unique TCR sequences. The study was designed to test whether signatures of past pathogen exposure could be identified by cataloging public T cell receptors. A separate validation cohort of about 110 different subjects was used in addition to the roughly 700-subject first cohort. The study profiled the T cell repertoires of more than 500 subjects by immunosequencing and related them to cytomegalovirus serostatus.

CDR1 and CDR2, per the germline V gene, are MNHEY and SVGAGI. The CDR3 holds 16 amino acids from the cysteine to the phenylalanine. Kept here is only the CDR3 DNA, which spans 48 bases and is read in frame from base 1. V and J lose 0 bases and 0 bases, and a span of 12 bases separates them. In regard to this clone: No cognate antigen has been identified for it. One base away there is no much larger clone; base qualities are not given.

The cohort was made up of 666 healthy bone marrow donors. At the time of sampling, all cohort members were nominally healthy, though unrecorded immune exposures were likely present. The donor was CMV seropositive and belonged to the group of more than 250 seropositive cohort members. A peripheral blood sample was collected from each donor, and TCR beta sequencing was performed on peripheral blood mononuclear cells. The Qiagen DNeasy Blood Extraction Kit was used to extract genomic DNA from the blood cell samples. The paper as a whole reports these results and caveats: In a later analysis, several top co-occurrence clusters were reported to appear linked to parvovirus B19, influenza, CMV and Epstein-Barr virus. Only TCR beta chains were sequenced in this cohort, and the absence of alpha or paired-chain data limited detectable features. Roughly uniform sequencing depth across donors was assumed in presence/absence analyses, although this assumption may not hold. Cytomegalovirus status was reported to be diagnosed by the classifier with high specificity and sensitivity in both the original and validation cohorts. V-gene and J-gene trimming of TCR beta chains was associated with a missense DCLRE1C variant in a later genetic analysis, and the association was replicated in an independent cohort. Because the 87-base-pair reads could not distinguish some IMGT-functional V segments, including TRBV6-2 and TRBV6-3, those segments were excluded. Correlated functional status among segregating V segments might reflect linkage disequilibrium, but an unknown experimental factor could not be ruled out. Because HLA typing was unavailable for some donors at each locus, only the typed subset was used in association tests. Three of the identified cytomegalovirus-associated TCR beta chains were confirmed in vitro to be specific for cytomegalovirus antigens. In a later analysis, TCR association rates were found to vary across HLA loci, with the most associated TCRs seen for DRB1 alleles and the fewest for HLA-C alleles. Immune exposure information for the cohort was limited to CMV serostatus. According to the authors, the approach could potentially be generalized to other disease states and immunological phenotypes. According to a later genetic analysis, donors in an Asian-associated ancestry cluster had fewer N-insertions in productive TCRs than the roughly 700-donor mean. A later analysis found that HLA-associated TCR beta chains were more clonally expanded and had lower generation probabilities than equally common non-associated chains. While some public TCRs were present in many individuals, most TCR sequences turned up only very rarely across donors. According to a later analysis, most CMV-associated TCR beta chains appeared to be HLA-restricted, and the HLA associations seemed to be driven largely by CMV exposure. Seventeen rarely observed V segments, including chromosome 9 orphons, were excluded from the earlier analysis of approximately 500 of the donors because counts were too low. A further reported finding was that TCR beta sequences accurately predicted the HLA-A and HLA-B alleles for most subjects in the first cohort. When HLA alleles, especially DR and DQ, strongly co-occurred, TCR associations were difficult to assign to individual alleles. Broadly in line with IMGT annotations, most TCR beta V segments showed up in productive rearrangements about 87% or about 30% of the time in an earlier analysis of under 700 of the donors. A cluster of highly shared sequence variants was judged likely to represent a technical artifact of the sequencing pipeline. At a false discovery rate of 0.05, a later analysis linked around 17,000 TCR beta sequences to specific HLA alleles. A total of fewer than 200 TCR beta chains were listed by the study as associated with cytomegalovirus.

Libraries were prepared through the immunoSEQ multiplex PCR assay. A mixture of 60 forward primers for TCR Vbeta segments and 13 reverse primers for TCR Jbeta segments was used in the multiplex PCR. Amplification of the CDR3 region of rearranged TCR beta genes was performed with a multiplex PCR assay on genomic DNA. The amplified TCR beta libraries were sequenced on the Illumina HiSeq System as 87-base-pair reads. Regarding the original processing steps: In a later analysis, about 80 million unique TCR beta chains were counted across the 500 to 850 repertoires, and approximately 11 million of these chains were shared by at least two donors. A nearest-neighbor algorithm error-corrected the raw reads and collapsed the reads into unique sequences, merging closely related sequences to remove PCR and sequencing errors. V, D and J gene segments were assigned by aligning CDR3 sequences to IMGT reference sequences. For a sequence to be retained, a match of at least six nucleotides was required to both a V gene segment and a J gene segment. Rearrangements were called productive when the CDR3 lacked stop codons and stayed in frame with V and J; all others were non-productive. Following IMGT convention, CDR3 was defined as the stretch from the second conserved V-encoded cysteine to the conserved J-encoded phenylalanine. The earlier analysis of a few hundred of the donors excluded sequences that lacked an unambiguous match to a single V gene segment. In an earlier analysis of a few hundred of the donors, a V segment was called functional when productive rearrangements were above 56.7%, and segregating when the standard deviation between donors exceeded 5%. A statistical classification framework was developed to diagnose cytomegalovirus status using the catalog of TCR beta chain sequences. A later analysis assigned V and J genes by comparing TCR nucleotide sequences with IMGT/GENE-DB human TR gene sequences. The TCRdist pipeline was used in a later analysis to assign CDR3 sequences and most-parsimonious VDJ recombination scenarios. In a later analysis, each TCR beta chain was defined by its CDR3 amino acid sequence together with its V-gene family, and reads lacking a unique V-gene family were excluded. In a later analysis, fewer than 600 highly shared, low-generation-probability nucleotide sequences were removed to address suspected cross-contamination and a sequencing artifact. In a later analysis, a clonal expansion index was calculated for each public chain from normalized within-repertoire ranks of inferred template counts. In a later analysis, generation probabilities were computed using a VDJ recombination model fitted to out-of-frame rearrangements, and the results were checked against IGoR. In a later analysis, hypergeometric tests were used to score TCR-TCR, TCR-HLA and TCR-CMV co-occurrence, with a repertoire-size bias correction applied to TCR pairs. A later analysis estimated false discovery rates by permuting HLA or CMV assignments 20 times. In a later analysis, co-occurring TCRs were grouped using DBSCAN, and TCRdist sequence similarity was added for clustering within HLA-allele-positive subsets. Repertoires with fewer than 30,000 or more than 120,000 public chains, plus five repertoires with anomalous nucleotide sharing, were excluded from co-occurrence clustering. In its TCRdb copy, this immuneACCESS table keeps in-frame sequences only and misses some clones. Where compared with another copy, unresolved V genes explain less than half of these, and the others have no known cause. That table supplies the V and J calls and clone size; D and trimming were determined from the DNA. The sample records approximately 190,000 clones, about 83% of which are singletons. Over 1.5% of the sample rests with the top ten.

The specimen sequenced was PBMCs. The TCR originated in a man aged 35 to 55 in good health and CMV-seropositive. The rearranged segments are TRBV6-5 and TRBJ2-7; the D gene is perhaps TRBD2, on 6 matching bases. The nucleotides are TGTGCCAGCAGTTACTCGACGGGGGAGGACTCCTACGAGCAGTACTTC. It is translated as CASSYSTGEDSYEQYF.